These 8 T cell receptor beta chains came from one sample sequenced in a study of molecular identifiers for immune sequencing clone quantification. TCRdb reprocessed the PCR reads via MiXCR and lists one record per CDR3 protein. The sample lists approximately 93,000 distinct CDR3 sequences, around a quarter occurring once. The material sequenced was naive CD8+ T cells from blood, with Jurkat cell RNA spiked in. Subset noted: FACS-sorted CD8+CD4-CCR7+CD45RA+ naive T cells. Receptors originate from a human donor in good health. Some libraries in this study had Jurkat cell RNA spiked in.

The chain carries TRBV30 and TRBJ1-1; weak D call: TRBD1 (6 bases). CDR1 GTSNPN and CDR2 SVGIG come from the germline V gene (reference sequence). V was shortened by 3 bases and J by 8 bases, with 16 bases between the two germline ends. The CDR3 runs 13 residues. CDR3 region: CAWRVGGPTEAFF. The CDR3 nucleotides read TGTGCCTGGAGGGTTGGGGGGCCCACCGAAGCTTTCTTT.

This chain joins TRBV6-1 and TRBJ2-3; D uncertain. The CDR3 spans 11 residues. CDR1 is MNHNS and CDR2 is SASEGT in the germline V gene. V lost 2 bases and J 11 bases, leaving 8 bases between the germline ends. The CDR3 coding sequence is TGTGCCAGCAGTGAATTTATCGTGCAGTATTTT. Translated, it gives CASSEFIVQYF.

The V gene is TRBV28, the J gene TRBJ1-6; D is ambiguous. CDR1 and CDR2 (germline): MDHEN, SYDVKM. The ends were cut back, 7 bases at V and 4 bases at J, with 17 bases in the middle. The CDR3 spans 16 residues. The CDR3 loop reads CASIRARGGYNSPLHF. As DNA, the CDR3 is TGTGCCAGCATAAGGGCGCGGGGAGGGTATAATTCACCCCTCCACTTT. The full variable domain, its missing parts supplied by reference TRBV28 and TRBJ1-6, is DVKVTQSSRYLVKRTGEKVFLECVQDMDHENMFWYRQDPGLGLRLIYFSYDVKMKEKGDIPEGYSVSREKKERFSLILESASTNQTSMYLCASIRARGGYNSPLHFGNGTRLTVT.

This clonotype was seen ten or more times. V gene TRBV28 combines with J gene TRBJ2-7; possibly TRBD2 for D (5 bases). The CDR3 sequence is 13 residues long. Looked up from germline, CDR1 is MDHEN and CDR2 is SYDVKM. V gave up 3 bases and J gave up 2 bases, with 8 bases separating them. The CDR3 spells CASSFRGTYEQYF. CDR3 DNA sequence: TGTGCCAGCAGTTTTCGAGGGACCTACGAGCAGTACTTC.

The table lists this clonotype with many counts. This chain's CDR3 is CASSYIYPDTQYF. In DNA, the CDR3 is TGTGCCAGCAGTTATATTTATCCGGATACGCAGTATTTT. The chain recombines TRBV6-2 or TRBV6-3 with TRBJ2-3; D unresolved. The CDR3 length is 13 residues. The germline CDR1 and CDR2 sequences are MNHEY and SVGEGT. Trimming stripped 3 bases from V and 6 bases from J, with 10 bases between.

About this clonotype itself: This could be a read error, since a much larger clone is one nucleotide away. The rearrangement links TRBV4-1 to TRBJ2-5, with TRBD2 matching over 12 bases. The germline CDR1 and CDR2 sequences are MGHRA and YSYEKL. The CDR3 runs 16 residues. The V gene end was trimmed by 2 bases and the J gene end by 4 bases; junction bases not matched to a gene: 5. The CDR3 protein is CASSQLTSGGPETQYF. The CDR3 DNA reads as TGCGCCAGCAGCCAACTGACTAGCGGGGGACCAGAGACCCAGTACTTC.

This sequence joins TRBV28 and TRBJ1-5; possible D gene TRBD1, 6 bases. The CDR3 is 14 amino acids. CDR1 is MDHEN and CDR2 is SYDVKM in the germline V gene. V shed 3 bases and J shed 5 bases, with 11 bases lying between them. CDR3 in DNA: TGTGCCAGCAGTTTTTCAGGGGCTCATCAGCCCCAGCATTTT. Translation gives CASSFSGAHQPQHF. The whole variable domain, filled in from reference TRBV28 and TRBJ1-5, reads DVKVTQSSRYLVKRTGEKVFLECVQDMDHENMFWYRQDPGLGLRLIYFSYDVKMKEKGDIPEGYSVSREKKERFSLILESASTNQTSMYLCASSFSGAHQPQHFGDGTRLSIL.

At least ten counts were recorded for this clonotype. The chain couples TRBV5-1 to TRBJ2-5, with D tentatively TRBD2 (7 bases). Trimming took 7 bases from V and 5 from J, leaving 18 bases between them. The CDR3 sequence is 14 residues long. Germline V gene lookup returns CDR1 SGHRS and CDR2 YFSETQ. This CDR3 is CASFAGASGETQYF. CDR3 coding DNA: TGCGCCAGCTTCGCGGGGGCCTCGGGGGAGACCCAGTACTTC.